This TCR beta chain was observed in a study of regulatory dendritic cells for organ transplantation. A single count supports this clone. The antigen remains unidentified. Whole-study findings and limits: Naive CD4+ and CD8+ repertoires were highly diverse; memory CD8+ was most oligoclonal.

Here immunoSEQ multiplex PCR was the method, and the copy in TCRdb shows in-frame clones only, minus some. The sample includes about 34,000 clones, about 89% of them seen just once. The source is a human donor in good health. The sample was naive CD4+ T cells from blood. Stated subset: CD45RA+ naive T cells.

The CDR3: CASSFVGSEQYF. CDR3 nucleotides: TGTGCCAGCAGTTTTGTAGGAAGCGAGCAGTACTTC. This sequence joins TRBV27 and TRBJ2-7, with D uncertain. The CDR3 spans 12 residues. Germline lookup yields CDR1 MNHEY and CDR2 SMNVEV (reference sequence). V lost 3 bases and J lost 6, with 9 bases in between.